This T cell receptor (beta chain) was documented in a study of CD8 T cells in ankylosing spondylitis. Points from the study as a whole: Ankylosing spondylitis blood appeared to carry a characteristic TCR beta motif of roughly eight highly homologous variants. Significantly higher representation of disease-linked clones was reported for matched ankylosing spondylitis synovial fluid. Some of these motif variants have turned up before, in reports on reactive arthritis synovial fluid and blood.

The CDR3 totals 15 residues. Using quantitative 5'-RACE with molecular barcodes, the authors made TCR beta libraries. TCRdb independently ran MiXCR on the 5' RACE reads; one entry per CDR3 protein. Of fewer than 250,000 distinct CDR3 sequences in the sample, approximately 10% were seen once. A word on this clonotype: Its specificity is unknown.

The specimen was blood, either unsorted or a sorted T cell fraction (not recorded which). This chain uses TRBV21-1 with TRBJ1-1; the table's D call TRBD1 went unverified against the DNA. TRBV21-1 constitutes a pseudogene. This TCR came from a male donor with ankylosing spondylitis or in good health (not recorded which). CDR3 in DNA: TGTGCCAGCATCACGACAGGGAGGTTCCTCACTGAAGCTTTCTTT. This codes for CASITTGRFLTEAFF.